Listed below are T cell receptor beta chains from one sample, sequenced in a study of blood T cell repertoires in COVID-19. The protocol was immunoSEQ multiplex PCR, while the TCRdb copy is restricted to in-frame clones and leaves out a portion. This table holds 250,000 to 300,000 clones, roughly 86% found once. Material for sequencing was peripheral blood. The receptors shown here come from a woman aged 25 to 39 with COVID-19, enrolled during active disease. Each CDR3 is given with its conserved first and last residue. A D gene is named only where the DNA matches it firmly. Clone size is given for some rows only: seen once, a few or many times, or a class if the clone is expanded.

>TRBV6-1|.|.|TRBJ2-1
TGTGCCAGCAGTGAACTACGAACTGAGCAGTTCTTC
CASSELRTEQFF
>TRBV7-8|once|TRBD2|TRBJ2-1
TGTGCCAGCTCGAAAGGGGGACTAGCGCCCTACAATGAGCAGTTCTTC
CASSKGGLAPYNEQFF
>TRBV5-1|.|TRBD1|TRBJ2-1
TGCGCCAGCAGCTATATGCCGGGACAGACGTACAATGAGCAGTTCTTC
CASSYMPGQTYNEQFF
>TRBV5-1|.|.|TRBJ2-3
TGCGCCAGCAGCTTCGGCCCCAGGGGCACAGATACGCAGTATTTT
CASSFGPRGTDTQYF
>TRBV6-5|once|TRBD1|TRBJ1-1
TGTGCCAGCAGTTACTCGGGACAGGGTTGGGTGATGGGGGCTTTCTTT
CASSYSGQGWVMGAFF
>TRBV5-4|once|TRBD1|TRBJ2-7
TGTGCCAGCAGCTTCGGGACAGGGAACTACGAGCAGTACTTC
CASSFGTGNYEQYF
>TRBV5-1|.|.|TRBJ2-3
TGCGCCAGCAGCTTCGGCGGCCACACAGATACGCAGTATTTT
CASSFGGHTDTQYF
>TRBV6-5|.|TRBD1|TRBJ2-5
TGTGCCAGCAGAACAGGGGGCGGCCAAGAGACCCAGTACTTC
CASRTGGGQETQYF
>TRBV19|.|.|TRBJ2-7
TGTGCCAGTAGCCCCGGTGGCAGGGGCTCCTACGAGCAGTACTTC
CASSPGGRGSYEQYF
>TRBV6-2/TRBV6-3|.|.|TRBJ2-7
TGTGCCAGCAGCACCCGGTGGGGGCACTCCTACGAGCAGTACTTC
CASSTRWGHSYEQYF
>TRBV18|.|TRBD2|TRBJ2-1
TGTGCCAGCTCACCATTGCCAGCGGGAGTCGTAAATGAGCAGTTCTTC
CASSPLPAGVVNEQFF
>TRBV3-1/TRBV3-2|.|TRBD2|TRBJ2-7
TGTGCCAGCAGCCACCTACGGGAGGGCCGTAACGAGCAGTACTTC
CASSHLREGRNEQYF
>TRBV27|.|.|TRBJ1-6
TGTGCCAGCAGTTTACGGGGGGGAAATTCACCCCTCCACTTT
CASSLRGGNSPLHF
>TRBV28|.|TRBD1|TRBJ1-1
TGTGCCAGCTTACAGGGGGATACTGAAGCTTTCTTT
CASLQGDTEAFF
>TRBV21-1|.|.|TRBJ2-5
TGTGCCAGCAGCGCCCGGCGGGTAGTTGGCGAGACCCAGTACTTC
CASSARRVVGETQYF